The 24 T cell receptor beta chains in this list originate from one sample, sequenced in a study of vaccination and CD4 T cells after COVID-19. An Oncomine TCR Beta short-read assay was used to sequence the DNA from cultured CD4+ T cells. TCRdb used MiXCR to reprocess the PCR reads, holding one entry per CDR3 protein. The table records more than 13,000 distinct CDR3 sequences, roughly 22% of them present only once. These receptors have no known antigen. The treatment here: approximately 9-day PBMC culture with coronavirus spike peptide pools or control peptides (ViraFEST assay). This material consisted of CD4+ T cells from blood, cultured in vitro, taken before SARS-CoV-2 vaccination. These TCRs come from a human donor who received a COVID-19 vaccine.

This clonotype was found a few times. The chain uses TRBV6-1 and TRBJ1-5; maybe TRBD1 (6 bases). CDR1 and CDR2 from the germline V gene are MNHNS and SASEGT. There are 16 residues in the CDR3. Trimming took off 6 bases at V and 1 base at J, with 16 bases between the two ends. CDR3 region: CASRKLGAQSNQPQHF. CDR3 bases: TGTGCCAGCAGAAAACTGGGGGCGCAGAGCAATCAGCCCCAGCATTTT.

V gene TRBV20-1 combines with J gene TRBJ2-1; D may correspond to TRBD1 or TRBD2 (6 bases each). With 3 bases removed from V and 1 base from J, the gap between germline ends came to 10 bases. The germline V gene encodes CDR1 DFQATT and CDR2 SNEGSKA (reference sequence). This CDR3 spans 14 amino acids. The CDR3 coding sequence is TGCAGTGCTAGTGGAGGGGGATCCTACAATGAGCAGTTCTTC. This sequence encodes CSASGGGSYNEQFF.

V gene TRBV5-1 combines with J gene TRBJ1-6; a possible D gene is TRBD1 (6 bases). Trimming stripped 2 bases from V and 10 bases from J, with 13 bases between. This CDR3 region has 14 residues. Germline V CDR1 and CDR2: SGHRS, YFSETQ. The CDR3 here is CASSFRGGESPLHF. DNA of the CDR3: TGCGCCAGCAGCTTCAGGGGAGGCGAATCACCCCTCCACTTT. The full variable domain, its missing parts supplied by reference TRBV5-1 and TRBJ1-6, is KAGVTQTPRYLIKTRGQQVTLSCSPISGHRSVSWYQQTPGQGLQFLFEYFSETQRNKGNFPGRFSGRQFSNSRSEMNVSTLELGDSALYLCASSFRGGESPLHFGNGTRLTVT.

The genes are TRBV20-1 and TRBJ2-5; TRBD2 matches 8 bases. The J segment lost 5 bases and the V segment lost 3 bases, leaving 5 bases of the junction unmatched. Germline V gene sequence: CDR1 DFQATT, CDR2 SNEGSKA (reference sequence). The CDR3 contains 13 residues. The CDR3, as DNA: TGCAGTGCTAGGCCGGGGGGGCCGGAGACCCAGTACTTC. As protein: CSARPGGPETQYF.

This clonotype has only a few counts. This chain joins TRBV20-1 and TRBJ2-7; D gene ambiguous. CDR1 is DFQATT, CDR2 SNEGSKA, per germline (reference sequence). Between the trimmed V and J ends, which lost 0 bases and 0 bases, there was a span of 12 bases. The CDR3 is made up of 15 amino acids. CDR3 bases: TGCAGTGCTAGAGATCAGACTTCGAGCTCCTACGAGCAGTACTTC. This sequence encodes CSARDQTSSSYEQYF.

This clonotype was seen a handful of times. The gene calls are TRBV6-1 and TRBJ2-1, with 7 positions matching TRBD1. Germline CDR1 is MNHNS and CDR2 is SASEGT. Trimming removed 5 bases from V and 6 bases from J; junction bases left unmatched: 7. The CDR3 totals 14 residues. The CDR3 reads CASSREGQFNEQFF. CDR3 sequence (DNA): TGTGCCAGCAGTCGAGAGGGACAGTTCAATGAGCAGTTCTTC.

By share of the sample, this clonotype is medium-sized. The CDR3, as DNA: TGTGCCAGTAGTATAGACCCGTTTGGGGAGGGGGCGTCAGCTTTCTTT. It translates to CASSIDPFGEGASAFF. This sequence joins TRBV19 and TRBJ1-1, with 7 bases lining up with TRBD1. The CDR3 is 16 residues long. Germline loops: CDR1 LNHDA, CDR2 SQIVND (reference sequence). V was clipped by 0 bases and J by 10 bases; unmatched bases: 14.

This chain uses TRBV6-1 with TRBJ1-2, with unresolved D. The CDR3 has 10 amino acids. Trimming removed 3 bases from V and 8 bases from J, with 4 bases in between. Per germline, CDR1 MNHNS and CDR2 SASEGT. As DNA, the CDR3 is TGTGCCAGCAGTGATAGGGGCTACACCTTC. It encodes CASSDRGYTF.

This chain uses TRBV20-1 with TRBJ2-7, with 9 bases that match TRBD1. This CDR3 region has 13 residues. Germline CDR1 DFQATT, CDR2 SNEGSKA (reference sequence). Germline trimming cut 4 bases from V and 3 bases from J; bases unmatched to any gene: 4. The CDR3 is CSATDRGGYEQYF. The CDR3 nucleotides read TGCAGTGCTACCGACAGGGGGGGCTACGAGCAGTACTTC.

This clonotype showed up just a few times. The chain uses TRBV7-9 and TRBJ2-1, with 7 bases aligning to TRBD1. CDR3 length: 14 residues. Germline V CDR1 and CDR2: SEHNR, FQNEAQ (reference sequence). J was trimmed by 6 bases and V by 5 bases; bases with no gene match: 7. The CDR3 DNA is TGTGCCAGCAGCCCCCGGGACAGCCTCAATGAGCAGTTCTTC. It yields the protein CASSPRDSLNEQFF.

V and J are TRBV7-8 and TRBJ2-7; TRBD2 aligns across 8 bases. The CDR3 runs 13 residues. After removal of 7 bases from V and 7 bases from J, the junction contained 9 bases not matched to a gene. Germline V gene data show CDR1 as SGHVS and CDR2 as FQNEAQ. CDR3 amino acids: CASNKRGSLEQYF. DNA for the CDR3: TGTGCCAGCAACAAGCGGGGGTCCTTGGAGCAGTACTTC.

The V gene is TRBV12-3 or TRBV12-4, the J gene TRBJ2-1, with D maybe TRBD2 (5 bases). V was cut by 5 bases and J by 0 bases, with 17 bases left in between. The CDR3 is 17 amino acids. CDR3 sequence reads: CASSRLGVAVSYNEQFF. CDR3 sequence (DNA): TGTGCCAGCAGTCGTCTCGGGGTGGCGGTCTCCTACAATGAGCAGTTCTTC.

The rearrangement links TRBV6-1 to TRBJ2-5, with TRBD2 identical over 11 bases. The CDR3 totals 15 residues. V was clipped by 5 bases and J by 2 bases; unmatched bases: 4. Germline CDR1 reads MNHNS; CDR2 reads SASEGT. CDR3: CASSSSGGEQETQYF. CDR3 coding DNA: TGTGCCAGCAGTAGTAGCGGGGGGGAACAAGAGACCCAGTACTTC.

The chain couples TRBV5-1 to TRBJ2-3; 7 nucleotides agree with TRBD2. The CDR3 has 15 residues. Germline trimming cut 4 bases from V and 1 base from J; bases unmatched to any gene: 6. CDR1 and CDR2 from the germline V gene are SGHRS and YFSETQ. CDR3 sequence reads: CASSPGRGGTDTQYF. Written as DNA, the CDR3 is TGCGCCAGCAGCCCTGGACGGGGGGGCACAGATACGCAGTATTTT.

This clonotype was counted a few times. The chain recombines TRBV30 with TRBJ1-3; D gene unclear. The CDR3 extends over 17 amino acids. The V gene lost 4 bases and the J gene lost 4 bases, with 23 bases spanning the gap. Germline lookup yields CDR1 GTSNPN and CDR2 SVGIG (reference sequence). As DNA, the CDR3 is TGTGCCTGGACAATTATCCCGGGCCTAGGGCGAGGAAACACCATATATTTT. Translation: CAWTIIPGLGRGNTIYF.

The CDR3, as DNA: TGTGCCAGCAGCTTCCTAGCGGCCCCCTACAATGAGCAGTTCTTC. This translates into CASSFLAAPYNEQFF. The chain couples TRBV7-2 to TRBJ2-1, with 7 bases that match TRBD2. Germline CDR1 SGHTA, CDR2 FQGNSA. This CDR3 contains 15 residues. V lost 3 bases, J lost 2 bases, and 4 bases stayed unmatched.

The chain couples TRBV2 to TRBJ2-3; 8 nucleotides line up with TRBD1. The V gene end was trimmed by 7 bases and the J gene end by 1 base; junction bases not matched to a gene: 4. The germline gives CDR1 SNHLY, CDR2 FYNNEI. The CDR3 has 14 amino acids. For the CDR3, the DNA is TGTGCCAGCAAGGAGGACAGGGGCACAGATACGCAGTATTTT. It yields the protein CASKEDRGTDTQYF.

This clonotype has more than one count but fewer than ten. V and J are TRBV30 and TRBJ2-2; TRBD1 matches 8 bases. The CDR3 consists of 15 residues. J gave up 2 bases and V 5 bases, and 7 bases lay outside the gene matches. In germline, CDR1 is GTSNPN, CDR2 SVGIG (reference sequence). The CDR3 bases are TGTGCCTGGTTCTCGGGACAGGTTAACACCGGGGAGCTGTTTTTT. This codes for CAWFSGQVNTGELFF.

This clonotype was detected a few times. The chain combines TRBV20-1 with TRBJ2-1, with 9 nucleotides matching TRBD2. In germline, CDR1 is DFQATT, CDR2 SNEGSKA (reference sequence). The CDR3 spans 15 residues. J was trimmed by 6 bases and V by 0 bases; bases with no gene match: 6. CDR3 loop: CSARDLAGGLNEQFF. In DNA, the CDR3 is TGCAGTGCTAGAGATCTCGCGGGGGGGCTCAATGAGCAGTTCTTC.

V and J are TRBV30 and TRBJ1-4, with 11 bases identical to TRBD1. Germline trimming cut 2 bases from V and 7 bases from J; bases unmatched to any gene: 6. The CDR3 spans 15 residues. CDR1 GTSNPN and CDR2 SVGIG come from the germline V gene (reference sequence). CDR3 loop: CAWSQGQGESEKLFF. The DNA for the CDR3 is TGTGCCTGGAGTCAGGGACAGGGGGAGAGTGAAAAACTGTTTTTT.

The sample holds a few counts of this clonotype. The rearrangement links TRBV10-3 to TRBJ1-2; TRBD1 is a possible D gene (6 bases). The CDR3 extends over 12 amino acids. Looked up from germline, CDR1 is ENHRY and CDR2 is SYGVKD. The V end lost 6 bases, the J end lost 7 bases, and 12 bases lay between the germline ends. Here the CDR3 reads CAIRKGGFGYTF. The CDR3 DNA follows: TGTGCCATCAGGAAGGGGGGTTTTGGCTACACCTTC.

This clonotype was recorded a few times. The CDR3 sequence: CAIMTGNTGELFF. The CDR3, as DNA: TGTGCCATCATGACCGGGAACACCGGGGAGCTGTTTTTT. The rearrangement joins TRBV10-3 to TRBJ2-2; D remains ambiguous. CDR3 length: 13 residues. Looked up from germline, CDR1 is ENHRY and CDR2 is SYGVKD. The V and J ends lost 7 bases and 1 base respectively, with 7 bases between them.

V gene TRBV5-1 combines with J gene TRBJ2-5; the match to TRBD1 covers 10 bases. CDR3 size: 14 residues. With V trimmed by 5 bases and J by 4 bases, 5 bases remained unmatched. Germline assignment: CDR1 SGHRS and CDR2 YFSETQ. The CDR3 bases are TGCGCCAGCAGGCCCGGGACAGGGGTAGAGACCCAGTACTTC. It yields the protein CASRPGTGVETQYF.

There are a few counts of this clonotype. This chain joins TRBV2 and TRBJ2-1; D not certain. Trimming cost V 4 bases and J 2 bases, with 6 bases left between them. CDR3 length: 13 residues. Germline V gene lookup returns CDR1 SNHLY and CDR2 FYNNEI. The CDR3 bases are TGTGCCAGCAGTGTAAACCCCTACAATGAGCAGTTCTTC. Protein sequence: CASSVNPYNEQFF.